Listed here are 27 T cell receptor beta chains from one sample, sequenced in a study of T cell responses to AZD1222 COVID-19 vaccine. Sequencing used immunoSEQ multiplex PCR; TCRdb keeps in-frame clones, though not all of them. There are some 120,000 clones in the sample; roughly 87% occur only once, and 6.5% to 8.5% lies in the top ten. The source was peripheral blood, collected on day 0 of AZD1222 vaccination. The origin of the receptors is an adult in good health.

This chain connects TRBV6-2 or TRBV6-3 to TRBJ1-1; 7 bases are a match to TRBD1. The CDR3 spans 13 residues. Germline CDR1 MNHEY, CDR2 SVGEGT. The junction had 4 bases not matched to a gene; V was cut back by 5 bases and J by 4 bases. DNA of the CDR3: TGTGCCAGCAGTCCCACAGGGGCCACTGAAGCTTTCTTT. This sequence encodes CASSPTGATEAFF.

The genes are TRBV5-5 and TRBJ2-7; D perhaps matches TRBD2 (6 bases). Germline CDR1 SGHKS, CDR2 YYEKEE (reference sequence). CDR3 size: 15 residues. V gave up 3 bases and J gave up 7 bases, with 20 bases separating them. CDR3 sequence (DNA): TGTGCCAGCAGCTGGGGTAGGGGCGGGGCTGGTGAGCAGTACTTC. It encodes CASSWGRGGAGEQYF.

This clone was counted a single time. This chain links TRBV10-3 with TRBJ1-1; 7 bases map to TRBD1. Looked up from germline, CDR1 is ENHRY and CDR2 is SYGVKD. This CDR3 has 16 amino acids. J was trimmed by 2 bases and V by 4 bases; bases with no gene match: 10. The CDR3 here is CAISVVSGGENTEAFF. For the CDR3, the DNA is TGTGCCATCAGTGTGGTGTCAGGGGGGGAAAACACTGAAGCTTTCTTT.

This chain joins TRBV19 and TRBJ2-2, with D possibly TRBD1 on 6 matching bases. V was pared by 4 bases and J by 4 bases, with 13 bases between. The CDR3 contains 15 residues. Germline CDR1 reads LNHDA; CDR2 reads SQIVND (reference sequence). The CDR3 is CASSRGLEGTGELFF. Written as DNA, the CDR3 is TGTGCCAGTAGTAGGGGGCTAGAGGGCACCGGGGAGCTGTTTTTT.

In its sample, this clone was seen once. This sequence joins TRBV6-5 and TRBJ1-5; D unclear. Per the germline V gene, CDR1 is MNHEY and CDR2 is SVGAGI. Trimming stripped 6 bases from V and 3 bases from J, with 12 bases between. CDR3 length: 14 amino acids. As DNA, the CDR3 is TGTGCCAGCAGCCTACGCGGGCCCAATCAGCCCCAGCATTTT. Encoded protein: CASSLRGPNQPQHF.

The V and J genes are TRBV13 and TRBJ2-1; D remains ambiguous. Germline CDR1 PRHDT, CDR2 FYEKMQ (reference sequence). Trimming removed 0 bases at V and 4 bases at J, with 13 bases between. This CDR3 region has 16 residues. In DNA form, the CDR3 reads TGTGCCAGCAGCTTAGGGGGTATCTCTGAGTACAATGAGCAGTTCTTC. Protein product: CASSLGGISEYNEQFF.

The chain employs TRBV24-1 and TRBJ1-5; perhaps TRBD1 as D (5 bases). V lost 0 bases, J lost 6 bases, and 14 bases lay in between. CDR3 length: 16 residues. Germline V gives CDR1 KGHDR, CDR2 SFDVKD. CDR3 DNA sequence: TGTGCCACCAGTGATTTGTCGACAGCCCCGGGTCAGCCCCAGCATTTT. It encodes CATSDLSTAPGQPQHF.

This rearrangement joins TRBV11-3 to TRBJ2-3; weak D call: TRBD2 (5 bases). V lost 4 bases and J lost 4, with 12 bases in between. This CDR3 contains 14 residues. Per germline, CDR1 SGHNT and CDR2 YENEEA. The CDR3 sequence: CASSSYGDPDTQYF. The CDR3 region has the DNA TGTGCCAGCAGCTCGTACGGGGATCCAGATACGCAGTATTTT.

The chain couples TRBV3-1 (or the pseudogene TRBV3-2) to TRBJ2-6; D not certain. Trimming cost V 1 base and J 0 bases, with 4 bases left between them. The CDR3 has 15 amino acids. Looked up from germline, CDR1 is LGHDT and CDR2 is YNNKEL (reference sequence). The CDR3 loop is CASSQAGSGANVLTF. The CDR3 nucleotides are TGTGCCAGCAGCCAAGCAGGCTCTGGGGCCAACGTCCTGACTTTC.

The V and J genes are TRBV5-1 and TRBJ2-7; 11 positions agree with TRBD2. The length of the CDR3 is 14 residues. In germline, CDR1 is SGHRS, CDR2 YFSETQ. The junction had 6 bases not matched to a gene; V was cut back by 4 bases and J by 6 bases. CDR3 protein: CASSISGRAGEQYF. CDR3 bases: TGCGCCAGCAGCATTAGCGGGAGGGCCGGCGAGCAGTACTTC.

V gene TRBV9 combines with J gene TRBJ2-3, with TRBD2 identical over 9 bases. The J segment lost 5 bases and the V segment lost 0 bases, leaving 4 bases of the junction unmatched. CDR1 is SGDLS, CDR2 YYNGEE, per germline. The CDR3 sequence is 15 residues long. In DNA form, the CDR3 reads TGTGCCAGCAGCGTAGTTAGCGGGAGTCGAGATACGCAGTATTTT. This encodes CASSVVSGSRDTQYF.

The rearrangement joins TRBV28 to TRBJ2-7; no firm D call. Per germline, CDR1 MDHEN and CDR2 SYDVKM. This CDR3 has 12 residues. Here the CDR3 reads CATYGRVREQYF. CDR3 nucleotides: TGTGCTACCTATGGACGGGTAAGGGAGCAGTACTTC.

The V and J genes are TRBV3-1 (or the pseudogene TRBV3-2) and TRBJ1-2; 8 nucleotides align to TRBD1. Germline V gives CDR1 LGHDT, CDR2 YNNKEL (reference sequence). Trimming removed 3 bases from V and 8 bases from J; junction bases left unmatched: 5. The CDR3 length is 13 residues. The CDR3 region has the DNA TGTGCCAGCAGCCAGGGCAGGGGGCAAGGCTACACCTTC. As protein: CASSQGRGQGYTF.

This sequence joins TRBV28 and TRBJ1-2; a weak D match, TRBD1 (5 bases). The V and J ends lost 6 bases and 1 base respectively, with 15 bases between them. Germline CDR1 MDHEN, CDR2 SYDVKM. This CDR3 comprises 15 residues. The CDR3 region is CASSLSRDGNYGYTF. In nucleotides, the CDR3 is TGTGCCAGCAGCTTGTCTCGGGACGGTAACTATGGCTACACCTTC.

This clone was recorded once. The chain joins TRBV6-5 to TRBJ1-1; TRBD1 aligns across 7 bases. The CDR3 consists of 15 residues. Losses at the gene ends were 6 bases for V and 3 bases for J; bases not matched to a gene: 10. The germline CDR1 and CDR2 sequences are MNHEY and SVGAGI. CDR3 in DNA: TGTGCCAGCAGACCCCCAGGGGGAGAGTACACTGAAGCTTTCTTT. Encoded protein: CASRPPGGEYTEAFF.

The chain links TRBV27 to TRBJ2-1; 13 bases fit TRBD2. Germline V gene data show CDR1 as MNHEY and CDR2 as SMNVEV (reference sequence). Trimming cost V 6 bases and J 7 bases; bases outside gene matches: 9. This CDR3 spans 16 amino acids. CDR3 loop: CASRRTSGRKGNEQFF. As DNA, the CDR3 is TGTGCCAGCAGGAGGACTAGCGGGAGAAAAGGGAATGAGCAGTTCTTC.

The chain couples TRBV3-1 (or the pseudogene TRBV3-2) to TRBJ2-1; no clear D gene. Germline V gene data show CDR1 as LGHDT and CDR2 as YNNKEL (reference sequence). V lost 3 bases, J lost 6 bases, and 6 bases lay in between. The CDR3 loop spans 12 amino acids. The CDR3 sequence is CASSQQSNEQFF. For the CDR3, the DNA is TGTGCCAGCAGCCAGCAGAGCAATGAGCAGTTCTTC.

V gene TRBV6-5 combines with J gene TRBJ2-1; D possibly corresponds to TRBD2 (6 bases). This CDR3 is 14 amino acids long. The germline gives CDR1 MNHEY, CDR2 SVGAGI. V was trimmed by 7 bases and J by 7 bases, leaving 17 bases between them. DNA for the CDR3: TGTGCCAGCAATGTAGGGGAGGCGGGGAATGAGCAGTTCTTC. This sequence encodes CASNVGEAGNEQFF.

This clone was seen more than once but under ten times. The rearrangement links TRBV6-5 to TRBJ2-1; D might be TRBD2 (7 bases). Germline CDR1 and CDR2: MNHEY and SVGAGI. The CDR3 loop spans 13 amino acids. Trimming took off 8 bases at V and 1 base at J, with 9 bases between the two ends. The CDR3 region has the DNA TGTGCCAGCCGGGGGGCGTCCTACAATGAGCAGTTCTTC. Amino acid sequence: CASRGASYNEQFF.

The sample holds a few counts of this clone. The DNA of the CDR3 is TGTGCCAGCAGTGAGACTAGCGGGGACTACAATGAGCAGTTCTTC. Translation gives CASSETSGDYNEQFF. The chain combines TRBV6-4 with TRBJ2-1; TRBD2 matches at 11 bases. With 3 bases clipped from V and 3 bases from J, the junction kept 1 base outside the gene matches. Per germline, CDR1 MRHNA and CDR2 SNTAGT. The CDR3 has 15 residues.

For the CDR3, the DNA is TGTGCCAGCAGTTCCCTCGGGGGCTACACCTTC. Translating it yields CASSSLGGYTF. This chain uses TRBV12-3 or TRBV12-4 with TRBJ1-2; D gene uncertain. V lost 4 bases, J lost 8 bases, and 8 bases lay in between. The CDR3 is made up of 11 amino acids.

The genes are TRBV27 and TRBJ2-7; D ambiguous. Germline CDR1 and CDR2: MNHEY and SMNVEV (reference sequence). V dropped 4 bases and J dropped 2 bases, with 12 bases sitting between them. The CDR3 is made up of 14 amino acids. In nucleotides, the CDR3 is TGTGCCAGCAGTTCCTCCTTTCCCCCCTACGAGCAGTACTTC. Protein product: CASSSSFPPYEQYF.

The chain joins TRBV5-6 to TRBJ1-1; D is uncertain. Germline CDR1 is SGHDT and CDR2 is YYEEEE. The germline V and J ends were trimmed by 2 bases and 0 bases, with 8 bases remaining between them. The length of the CDR3 is 14 residues. The CDR3 coding sequence is TGTGCCAGCAGCTTAAACAGACTGAACACTGAAGCTTTCTTT. The encoded protein is CASSLNRLNTEAFF.

The chain combines TRBV2 with TRBJ2-5, with D possibly matching TRBD2 (6 bases). Germline lookup yields CDR1 SNHLY and CDR2 FYNNEI. With 5 bases removed from V and 5 bases from J, the gap between germline ends came to 21 bases. CDR3 size: 16 residues. In DNA form, the CDR3 reads TGTGCCAGCAGTACGAGGATGGGACTTGAGGGGGAGACCCAGTACTTC. Encoded protein: CASSTRMGLEGETQYF.

The V and J genes are TRBV30 and TRBJ2-2, with unresolved D. This CDR3 is built from 12 residues. Trimming took 0 bases from V and 6 from J, leaving 5 bases between them. Germline V gene lookup returns CDR1 GTSNPN and CDR2 SVGIG (reference sequence). CDR3 loop: CAWSVRAGELFF. The CDR3 DNA reads TGTGCCTGGAGTGTGCGAGCCGGGGAGCTGTTTTTT.

This clone came up once. The rearrangement joins TRBV9 to TRBJ2-7, with D possibly matching TRBD2 (5 bases). V lost 4 bases and J lost 4, with 15 bases in between. The CDR3 contains 14 residues. Looked up from germline, CDR1 is SGDLS and CDR2 is YYNGEE. CDR3 sequence reads: CASSPGSGLYEQYF. CDR3 bases: TGTGCCAGCAGCCCCGGTTCGGGGTTATACGAGCAGTACTTC.

J is TRBJ2-7 and V is TRBV7-3, with 7 bases aligning to TRBD2. The CDR3 has 14 amino acids. The V gene's germline CDR1 is SGHTA and CDR2 FQGTGA. The junction had 3 bases not matched to a gene; V was cut back by 2 bases and J by 2 bases. CDR3 DNA sequence: TGTGCCAGCAGCTTAGAGCGGGGCCCCTACGAGCAGTACTTC. Protein: CASSLERGPYEQYF.